This T cell receptor (beta chain) is drawn from a study of T cell changes during pregnancy in multiple sclerosis (dated by TCRdb to between 2018 and 2021). For the study in its entirety: Changes in the T cell repertoire over the course of pregnancy were examined in this study in women with multiple sclerosis.

About this clone: This clone's antigen is unknown. No base quality values were provided; no much bigger clone lies one nucleotide off.

The CDR3 goes from the cysteine to the phenylalanine over 12 residues. CDR3 DNA is the only sequence kept; it has 36 bases, read in frame from the first base. The germline ends are 10 bases apart after V is trimmed by 7 bases and J by 4 bases. CDR1 is given as SNHLY and CDR2 as FYNNEI, both from the germline V gene. Library preparation employed the immunoSEQ multiplex PCR assay. TCRdb stores this immuneACCESS table with in-frame sequences only. Part of the clones is absent; in the studies checked, under half of the shortfall reflects unresolved V genes, and no reason is known for the rest. Across this sample there are approximately 50,000 clones, with about 90% seen only once. The ten largest clonotypes hold 0.61% of the sample.

The receptor was isolated from a female donor in good health, enrolled as a control in a pregnancy study. The material sequenced was CD4+ T cells from peripheral blood mononuclear cells, taken after pregnancy. Here the chain combines TRBV2 and TRBJ1-2; no D gene can be assigned with confidence. The CDR3 amino acid sequence is: CASKQRIYGYTF. The nucleotide sequence reads TGTGCCAGCAAACAGCGGATCTATGGCTACACCTTC.